The rows below give T cell receptor beta chains drawn from one sample of a study of OX40 agonist ivuxolimab in advanced cancers. Assay used: immunoSEQ multiplex PCR; TCRdb lists only in-frame clones, some missing. The table shows about 80,000 clones, with roughly 84% occurring only once. The input for sequencing was CD4+ or CD8+ T cells sorted from blood, taken in a trial of the OX40 agonist ivuxolimab. These receptors all stem from an adult with an advanced solid tumor such as melanoma, head and neck, liver or kidney cancer. Each CDR3 is given with its conserved first and last residue. D genes are given only for firm matches. Rows give clone size only sometimes, using once, few, many, or a class for an expanded clone.

CDR3nt: TGTGCCAGCAGCGATAGACTAGCGGGGACCTACAATGAGCAGTTCTTC; CDR3aa: CASSDRLAGTYNEQFF; v_gene: TRBV2; abundance: -; j_gene: TRBJ2-1; d_gene: TRBD2
CDR3nt: TGTGCCAGCCTGAACCGCAGCGGGAGTTTGGTCGAGCAGTACTTC; CDR3aa: CASLNRSGSLVEQYF; v_gene: TRBV28; abundance: -; j_gene: TRBJ2-7; d_gene: TRBD2
CDR3nt: TGTGCCAGCAGCTTAAGCCTAGCTTCTTCTGGGGCCAACGTCCTGACTTTC; CDR3aa: CASSLSLASSGANVLTF; v_gene: TRBV11-2; abundance: -; j_gene: TRBJ2-6; d_gene: -
CDR3nt: TGTGCCAGCAGCCAAATGTTTTCCGGGGACACTGAAGCTTTCTTT; CDR3aa: CASSQMFSGDTEAFF; v_gene: TRBV14; abundance: once; j_gene: TRBJ1-1; d_gene: -
CDR3nt: TGCGCCAGCAGCTTTGGGAGGGCCCCCTACGAGCAGTACTTC; CDR3aa: CASSFGRAPYEQYF; v_gene: TRBV5-1; abundance: -; j_gene: TRBJ2-7; d_gene: TRBD2
CDR3nt: TGCGCCAGCAGCGCAATCGAGGGACAGGGGGGAAAGACCGGGGAGCTGTTTTTT; CDR3aa: CASSAIEGQGGKTGELFF; v_gene: TRBV5-1; abundance: -; j_gene: TRBJ2-2; d_gene: TRBD1
CDR3nt: TGTGCCAGCAGTGTCTTACTAGAGACCCAGTACTTC; CDR3aa: CASSVLLETQYF; v_gene: TRBV2; abundance: -; j_gene: TRBJ2-5; d_gene: -
CDR3nt: TGTGCCAGCAGTGAAGAAAGGACAGACACTGAAGCTTTCTTT; CDR3aa: CASSEERTDTEAFF; v_gene: TRBV2; abundance: -; j_gene: TRBJ1-1; d_gene: -
CDR3nt: TGTGCCAGCAGCGCCCGCCCCGCCGAAACTAGCCCAGATACGCAGTATTTT; CDR3aa: CASSARPAETSPDTQYF; v_gene: TRBV6-4; abundance: -; j_gene: TRBJ2-3; d_gene: -
CDR3nt: TGTGCCAGCATCCCTAGGGCAGGAACTGAAGCTTTCTTT; CDR3aa: CASIPRAGTEAFF; v_gene: TRBV21-1; abundance: once; j_gene: TRBJ1-1; d_gene: -
CDR3nt: TGTGCCAGCAGTGAAGGACAGGGTTCGGTTGAGCAGTTCTTC; CDR3aa: CASSEGQGSVEQFF; v_gene: TRBV6-4; abundance: -; j_gene: TRBJ2-1; d_gene: TRBD1
CDR3nt: TGTGCCAGCAGTTACGAGGACACCAGAGCTACTGAAGCTTTCTTT; CDR3aa: CASSYEDTRATEAFF; v_gene: TRBV6-5; abundance: -; j_gene: TRBJ1-1; d_gene: -
CDR3nt: TGCAGCGTTGCCACGGACGGGGAGACCCAGTACTTC; CDR3aa: CSVATDGETQYF; v_gene: TRBV29-1; abundance: once; j_gene: TRBJ2-5; d_gene: -
CDR3nt: TGTGCCAGCAGCTGGGGACAGGACGAGCAGTACTTC; CDR3aa: CASSWGQDEQYF; v_gene: TRBV6-6; abundance: -; j_gene: TRBJ2-7; d_gene: TRBD1
CDR3nt: TGCAGCGTCCATGGGACTAGCGGGAGCTACGAGCAGTACTTC; CDR3aa: CSVHGTSGSYEQYF; v_gene: TRBV29-1; abundance: -; j_gene: TRBJ2-7; d_gene: TRBD2
CDR3nt: TGTGCCAGCTCACCGGGGGAACTGAGGCCTGAAAAACTGTTTTTT; CDR3aa: CASSPGELRPEKLFF; v_gene: TRBV18; abundance: -; j_gene: TRBJ1-4; d_gene: -
CDR3nt: TGTGCCAGTAGGACTAGCGGGAGTTCCTACGAGCAGTACTTC; CDR3aa: CASRTSGSSYEQYF; v_gene: TRBV19; abundance: few; j_gene: TRBJ2-7; d_gene: TRBD2
CDR3nt: TGTGCCATCACACCGGGACAGGGTAACTACAATGAGCAGTTCTTC; CDR3aa: CAITPGQGNYNEQFF; v_gene: TRBV10-3; abundance: -; j_gene: TRBJ2-1; d_gene: TRBD1
CDR3nt: TGTGCCAGCTCACCATTGCGCGCTGACAGGGGATACGAGCAGTACTTC; CDR3aa: CASSPLRADRGYEQYF; v_gene: TRBV18; abundance: -; j_gene: TRBJ2-7; d_gene: TRBD1
CDR3nt: TGTGCCAGCAGCCAAGATCGGACGGGTCTTCGGGGCTATGGCTACACCTTC; CDR3aa: CASSQDRTGLRGYGYTF; v_gene: TRBV4-2; abundance: -; j_gene: TRBJ1-2; d_gene: -
CDR3nt: TGCGCCAGCAGCCGGGCCATCAACACTGAAGCTTTCTTT; CDR3aa: CASSRAINTEAFF; v_gene: TRBV5-1; abundance: -; j_gene: TRBJ1-1; d_gene: -
CDR3nt: TGTGCCAGCAGTAAACAGACAGGGAGTGACGAGCAGTACTTC; CDR3aa: CASSKQTGSDEQYF; v_gene: TRBV27; abundance: -; j_gene: TRBJ2-7; d_gene: TRBD1
CDR3nt: TGTGCCAGCAGCTTGGGCAGAGATCAGCCCCAGCATTTT; CDR3aa: CASSLGRDQPQHF; v_gene: TRBV7-2; abundance: -; j_gene: TRBJ1-5; d_gene: -
CDR3nt: TGTGCCAGCAGTTTGGTGTTGGACAATGAGCAGTTCTTC; CDR3aa: CASSLVLDNEQFF; v_gene: TRBV28; abundance: -; j_gene: TRBJ2-1; d_gene: -
CDR3nt: TGTGCCAGCAGCCCCGAACCAGGACAGGGGACTGAGCAGTTCTTC; CDR3aa: CASSPEPGQGTEQFF; v_gene: TRBV7-8; abundance: -; j_gene: TRBJ2-1; d_gene: TRBD1